This T cell receptor (beta chain) was observed in a study of blood T cell repertoires in COVID-19. Overall study: The United States, Italy and Spain were the sources of the acute and convalescent COVID-19 samples.

CDR1 is MNHEY, CDR2 SVGAGI, per germline. This CDR3 contains 10 residues. The ends were cut back, 7 bases at V and 5 bases at J, with 5 bases in the middle. Methods used by the authors: Estimation of nucleated cell counts relied on the amplification of reference gene primers. Sequencing was performed with immunoSEQ multiplex PCR; in TCRdb, only in-frame clones are kept and a portion is missing. V, J and clone size were drawn from that table, and D and trimming were deduced from the DNA. The sample records over 120,000 clones, about nine tenths being singletons. The gene calls are TRBV6-5 and TRBJ2-5, with D unresolved. This TCR came from a man aged 50 to 59 who had recovered from COVID-19. Sequencing was done on a sample of peripheral blood. CDR3 residues: CASKRETQYF. The CDR3 nucleotides read TGTGCCAGCAAGAGGGAGACCCAGTACTTC.